The rows below give T cell receptor beta chains drawn from one sample of a study of cytomegalovirus exposure and HLA in healthy donors. Assay used: immunoSEQ multiplex PCR; TCRdb lists only in-frame clones, some missing. The sample gives 35,000 to 45,000 clones, about 53% of which show up once; 6.2% is in the top ten. What was sequenced was PBMCs. Receptor source: a woman aged 40 to 49 in good health and CMV-seropositive. Each CDR3 is given with its conserved first and last residue. Each record gives: D gene, J gene, V gene, clone size, CDR3 DNA, CDR3 protein. A D gene is named only where the DNA matches it firmly. Clone size is shown for a subset of rows, as once, few, many or a class of expanded clone.

TRBD1	TRBJ1-1	TRBV10-3	-	TGTGCCAGCCGCCCGGGACAGGGGGCAACTGAAGCTTTCTTT	CASRPGQGATEAFF
TRBD1	TRBJ2-1	TRBV11-3	-	TGTGCCAGCAGCTGGAGACCGGGACAGGGGACGTTCTTC	CASSWRPGQGTFF
-	TRBJ2-3	TRBV7-9	-	TGTGCCAGCATTAGCATGAGGATAAGTACGCAGTATTTT	CASISMRISTQYF
TRBD1	TRBJ1-1	TRBV18	-	TGTGCCAGCTCACCAGTCGACAGGGGCACGAACACTGAAGCTTTCTTT	CASSPVDRGTNTEAFF
-	TRBJ1-6	TRBV29-1	few	TGCAGCGTTGAAGAATCTCAGGGTTCACCCCTCCACTTT	CSVEESQGSPLHF
TRBD2	TRBJ2-1	TRBV7-2	-	TGTGCCAGCACCCAACAGCGGGGGGTCAACAATGAGCAGTTCTTC	CASTQQRGVNNEQFF
-	TRBJ1-2	TRBV27	few	TGTGCCAGCAGCCACTCCACAGGGTTCGCCTATGGCTACACCTTC	CASSHSTGFAYGYTF
TRBD1	TRBJ2-5	TRBV2	-	TGTGCCAGCAGTTATACGACAGGGGGATTCGGGGAGACCCAGTACTTC	CASSYTTGGFGETQYF
TRBD2	TRBJ2-5	TRBV11-3	-	TGTGCCAGCAGCTTGTCCGGGACTAGCCAAGAGACCCAGTACTTC	CASSLSGTSQETQYF
-	TRBJ2-2	TRBV10-3	-	TGTGCCATCAGTAGGTTACAGGGAACCGGGGAGCTGTTTTTT	CAISRLQGTGELFF
TRBD1	TRBJ1-6	TRBV9	once	TGTGCCAGCAGCGTAGAGGGACAGAATTCACCCCTCCACTTT	CASSVEGQNSPLHF
TRBD2	TRBJ2-4	TRBV7-2	-	TGTGCCAGCACAGCGGGGGGGATTCAGTACTTC	CASTAGGIQYF
-	TRBJ1-5	TRBV9	-	TGTGCCCCCCAACCCCAGGGGAATCAGCCCCAGCATTTT	CAPQPQGNQPQHF
TRBD2	TRBJ2-3	TRBV10-3	few	TGTGCCATGGGGGGGACCACAGATACGCAGTATTTT	CAMGGTTDTQYF
-	TRBJ2-1	TRBV7-3	-	TGTGCCAGCAGTCTAGACCGAAACAATGAGCAGTTCTTC	CASSLDRNNEQFF
-	TRBJ2-7	TRBV6-1	-	TGTGCCAGCAGTGATCGGGAGGGGGCGTCGGGCTACGAGCAGTACTTC	CASSDREGASGYEQYF
-	TRBJ2-3	TRBV6-4	few	TGTGCCAGCAGTGTGGGGGGAACAGATACGCAGTATTTT	CASSVGGTDTQYF
-	TRBJ1-4	TRBV7-9	-	TGTGCCAGCAGCTCACAGGGAATAGGCGAAAAACTGTTTTTT	CASSSQGIGEKLFF
-	TRBJ2-2	TRBV7-2	once	TGTGCCAGCAGCTCGCAGGGAAGGAACACCGGGGAGCTGTTTTTT	CASSSQGRNTGELFF
-	TRBJ1-1	TRBV10-3	-	TGTGCCATCAGTGAGTCAGCAGGGTGGAACACTGAAGCTTTCTTT	CAISESAGWNTEAFF
TRBD1	TRBJ2-5	TRBV7-3	medium-sized	TGTGCCAGCACCGGCAGGGGGCGCGAAGAGACCCAGTACTTC	CASTGRGREETQYF
TRBD2	TRBJ2-3	TRBV9	-	TGTGCCAGCAGCGTCGGAGCGGGAACAGATACGCAGTATTTT	CASSVGAGTDTQYF
TRBD2	TRBJ2-3	TRBV28	few	TGTGCCAGCACCTTACGAGCGGGGGGCACCAGCACAGATACGCAGTATTTT	CASTLRAGGTSTDTQYF
-	TRBJ2-7	TRBV6-6	-	TGTGCCAGCAGTATAGATGTGAACTACGAGCAGTACTTC	CASSIDVNYEQYF
TRBD1	TRBJ1-2	TRBV2	-	TGTGCCAGCAGCGCCGCGACAGGGAGCTATGGCTACACCTTC	CASSAATGSYGYTF
TRBD2	TRBJ2-5	TRBV4-3	-	TGCGCCAGCAGCCAAGAAGTCGCAGCGGGGGGGAGGGAAGAGACCCAGTACTTC	CASSQEVAAGGREETQYF
TRBD1	TRBJ1-6	TRBV30	-	TGTGCCTGCGACAGGGTGAATTCACCCCTCCACTTT	CACDRVNSPLHF